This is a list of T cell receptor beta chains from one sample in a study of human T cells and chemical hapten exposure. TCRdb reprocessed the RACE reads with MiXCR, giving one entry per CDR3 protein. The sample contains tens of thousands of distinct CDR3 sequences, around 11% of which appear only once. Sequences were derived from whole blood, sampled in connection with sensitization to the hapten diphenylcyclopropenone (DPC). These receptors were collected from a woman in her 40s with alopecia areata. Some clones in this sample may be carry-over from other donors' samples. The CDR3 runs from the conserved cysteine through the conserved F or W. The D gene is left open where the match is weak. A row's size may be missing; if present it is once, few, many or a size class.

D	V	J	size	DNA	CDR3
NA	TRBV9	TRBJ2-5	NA	TGTGCCAGCAGCGTATGGGATGGAAGGCTGCCTCCTGAGTACTTC	CASSVWDGRLPPEYF
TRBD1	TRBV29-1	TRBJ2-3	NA	TGCAGCGCAGCACGGGTTACAGGGGGCACAGATACGCAGTATTTT	CSAARVTGGTDTQYF
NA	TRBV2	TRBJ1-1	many	TGTGCCAGCAGTGAAAGGGTCAGGGGATCGGGAGCTTTCTTT	CASSERVRGSGAFF
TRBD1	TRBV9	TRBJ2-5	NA	TGTGCCAGCAGCTTTAGGACAGGGGGCAACCAAGAGACCCAGTACTTC	CASSFRTGGNQETQYF
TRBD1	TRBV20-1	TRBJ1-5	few	TGCAGTGCTAGACCCTCCGGACAGGTCATTTACAATCAGCCCCAGCATTTT	CSARPSGQVIYNQPQHF
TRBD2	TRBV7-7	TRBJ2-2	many	TGTGCTAGCGGGCAGAACTCGGACACCGGGGAGCTGTTTTTT	CASGQNSDTGELFF
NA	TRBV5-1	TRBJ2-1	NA	TGCGCCAGCGGCCCCGCCGAGGGCGATGAGCAGTTCTTC	CASGPAEGDEQFF
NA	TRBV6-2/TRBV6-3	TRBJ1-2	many	TGTGCCAGCAGTTACGAGGGACTCTCTCTCTACACCTTC	CASSYEGLSLYTF
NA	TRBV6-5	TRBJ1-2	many	TGTGCCAGCAGGGCGAACCAAGTTATCTCTAGCTATGGCTACACCTTC	CASRANQVISSYGYTF
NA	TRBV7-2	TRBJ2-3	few	TGTGCCAGCAGCTTCGGAGCAGATACGCAGTATTTT	CASSFGADTQYF
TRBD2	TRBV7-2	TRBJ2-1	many	TGTGCCAGCAGCACTCGGACTAGCGGGGTCTCGGACAATGAGCAGTTCTTC	CASSTRTSGVSDNEQFF
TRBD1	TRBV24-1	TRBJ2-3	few	TGTGCCACCAGTGATCCCAACAGGGGATCGGTAGATACGCAGTATTTT	CATSDPNRGSVDTQYF
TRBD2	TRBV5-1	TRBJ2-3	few	TGCGCCAGCAGCTTGTATTCTCGTATAGAGAGCGGACTAGCCAACGCAGATACGCAGTATTTT	CASSLYSRIESGLANADTQYF
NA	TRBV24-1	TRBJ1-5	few	TGTGCCACCGCTAGTAGCAATCAGCCCCAGCATTTT	CATASSNQPQHF
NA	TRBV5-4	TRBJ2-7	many	TGTGCCAGCAGCTTCGGGGGAAACGAGCAGTACTTC	CASSFGGNEQYF
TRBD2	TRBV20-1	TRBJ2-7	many	TGCAGTGCTAGGGGGCTAGCGGGAAACGAGCAGTACTTC	CSARGLAGNEQYF
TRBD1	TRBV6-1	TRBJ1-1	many	TGTGCCAGCAGTGGCTGGACAGGAATGAACACTGAAGCTTTCTTT	CASSGWTGMNTEAFF
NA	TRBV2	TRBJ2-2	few	TGTGCCAGCAGGGTAGGGTTAGTCCCCACCGGGGAGCTGTTTTTT	CASRVGLVPTGELFF
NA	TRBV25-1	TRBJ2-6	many	TGTGCCAGCAGTGGGGCGCAGGGTATTTTTAACGAGGCCAACGTCCTGACTTTC	CASSGAQGIFNEANVLTF
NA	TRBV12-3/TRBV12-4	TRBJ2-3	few	TGTGCCAGCAGGTTACAGGACCTCCGGGATACGCAGTATTTT	CASRLQDLRDTQYF
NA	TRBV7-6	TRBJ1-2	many	TGTGCCAGCAGCCTGAGTCAGGGAGGCTATGGCTACACCTTC	CASSLSQGGYGYTF
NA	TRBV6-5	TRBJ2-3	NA	TGTGCCAGCAGTTACTCGTTGGGGGGGCGGGCAGATACGCAGTATTTT	CASSYSLGGRADTQYF
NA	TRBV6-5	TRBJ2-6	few	TGTGCCAGCAGCCCAATGGGATTTGGGGCCAACGTCCTGACTTTC	CASSPMGFGANVLTF
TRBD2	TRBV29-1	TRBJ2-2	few	TGCAGCGTTGCCCCGTCAGGACTAGCGGCAGGTACCGGGGAGCTGTTTTTT	CSVAPSGLAAGTGELFF